This T cell receptor beta chain was profiled in a study of tumor-infiltrating lymphocytes in primary liver carcinoma. Looking at the study overall: Samples had roughly 3.5 to 7.13 million productive TCRbeta reads, comparable between tissue types.

Germline-derived CDR1 and CDR2 are MDHEN and SYDVKM. The CDR3 has 15 residues. From about 19-30 mg of unsorted bulk tissue, DNA and RNA were co-extracted together. With chronic HBV infection, the patients were also treatment-naive. Broader study findings: The top-250-clone fraction was significantly higher in tumors than in blood (p = 0.039). Researchers found tumor-adjacent and tumor-blood pairs overlapped less than tumor region pairs.

To note about this clonotype: Its antigen is as yet unknown. An end of the junction does not agree with germline; a read error may underlie this.

Starting from approximately 500 ng of total RNA, TCR beta cDNA was produced with a primer in the constant region. Slightly modified ARM-PCR served as the procedure for the TCR beta libraries. These libraries came from three rounds of nested multiplex PCR. Amplification in the first two PCR rounds was performed using TRBV1-TRBV30 forward primers and a C-beta reverse primer for 10 cycles each. One entry per CDR3 protein, called by TCRdb with MiXCR from the multiplex PCR reads. The table includes approximately 92,000 distinct CDR3 sequences, less than 75% detected once. The source of this sequence is a man aged 40-49 years with primary liver carcinoma and hepatitis B virus infection. This chain uses TRBV28 with TRBJ2-1; no clear D. Specimen: tumor-adjacent normal liver tissue. CDR3 in DNA: TGTGCCTGCAGTCCGCGGAACGGCCCCTACAATGAGCAGTTCTTC. This translates into CACSPRNGPYNEQFF.